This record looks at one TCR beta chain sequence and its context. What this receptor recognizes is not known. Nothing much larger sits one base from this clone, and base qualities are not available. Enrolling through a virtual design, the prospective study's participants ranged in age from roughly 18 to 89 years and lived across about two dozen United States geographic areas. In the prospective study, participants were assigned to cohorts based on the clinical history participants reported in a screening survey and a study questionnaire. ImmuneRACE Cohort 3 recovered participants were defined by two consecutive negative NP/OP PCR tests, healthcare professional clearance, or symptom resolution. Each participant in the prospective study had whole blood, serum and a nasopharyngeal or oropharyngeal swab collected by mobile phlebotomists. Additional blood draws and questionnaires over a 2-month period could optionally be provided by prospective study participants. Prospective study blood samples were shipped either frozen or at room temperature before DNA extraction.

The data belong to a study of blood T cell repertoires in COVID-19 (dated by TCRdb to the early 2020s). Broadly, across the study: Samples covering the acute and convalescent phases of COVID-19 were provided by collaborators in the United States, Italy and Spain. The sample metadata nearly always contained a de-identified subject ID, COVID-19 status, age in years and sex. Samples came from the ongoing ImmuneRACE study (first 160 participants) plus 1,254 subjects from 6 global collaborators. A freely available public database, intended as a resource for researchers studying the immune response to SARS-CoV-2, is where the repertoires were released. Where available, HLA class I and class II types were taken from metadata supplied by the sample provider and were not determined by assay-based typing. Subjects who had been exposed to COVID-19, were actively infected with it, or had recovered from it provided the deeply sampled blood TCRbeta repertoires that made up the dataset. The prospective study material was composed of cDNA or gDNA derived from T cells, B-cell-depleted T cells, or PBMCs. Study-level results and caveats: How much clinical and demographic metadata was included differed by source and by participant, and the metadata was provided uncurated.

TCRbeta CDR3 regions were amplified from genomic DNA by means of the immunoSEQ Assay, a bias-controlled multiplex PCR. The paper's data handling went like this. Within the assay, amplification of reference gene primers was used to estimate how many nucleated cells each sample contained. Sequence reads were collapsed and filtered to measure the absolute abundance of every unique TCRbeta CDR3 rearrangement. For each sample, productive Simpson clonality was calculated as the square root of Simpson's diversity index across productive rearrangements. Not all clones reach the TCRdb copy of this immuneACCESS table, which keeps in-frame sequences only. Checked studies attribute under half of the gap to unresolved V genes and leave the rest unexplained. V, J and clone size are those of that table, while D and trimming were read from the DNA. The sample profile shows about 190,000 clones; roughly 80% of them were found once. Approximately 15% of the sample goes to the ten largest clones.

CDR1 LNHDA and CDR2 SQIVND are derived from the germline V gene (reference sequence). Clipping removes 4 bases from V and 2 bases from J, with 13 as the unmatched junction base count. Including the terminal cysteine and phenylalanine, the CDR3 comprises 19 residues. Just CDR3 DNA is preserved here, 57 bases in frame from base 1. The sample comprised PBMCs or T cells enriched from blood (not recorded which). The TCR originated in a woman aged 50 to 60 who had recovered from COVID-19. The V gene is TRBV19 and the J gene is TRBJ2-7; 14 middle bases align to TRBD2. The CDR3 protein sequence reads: CASSKRLAGGPRPTYEQYF. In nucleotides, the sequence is TGTGCCAGTAGTAAGAGACTAGCGGGAGGGCCGAGGCCAACCTACGAGCAGTACTTC.